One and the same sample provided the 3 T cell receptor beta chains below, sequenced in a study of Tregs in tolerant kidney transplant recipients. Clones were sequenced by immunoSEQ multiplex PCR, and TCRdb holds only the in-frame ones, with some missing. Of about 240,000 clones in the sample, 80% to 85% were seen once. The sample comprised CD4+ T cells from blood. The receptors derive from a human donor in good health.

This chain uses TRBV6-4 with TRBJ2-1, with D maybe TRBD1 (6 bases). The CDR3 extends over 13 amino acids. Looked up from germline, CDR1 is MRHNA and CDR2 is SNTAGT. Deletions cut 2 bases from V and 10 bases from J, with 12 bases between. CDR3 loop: CASSDPGHREQFF. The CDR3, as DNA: TGTGCCAGCAGTGACCCGGGACACCGGGAGCAGTTCTTC.

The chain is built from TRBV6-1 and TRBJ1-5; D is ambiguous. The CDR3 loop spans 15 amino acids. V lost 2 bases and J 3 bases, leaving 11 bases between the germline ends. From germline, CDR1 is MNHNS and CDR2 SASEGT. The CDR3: CASSEPGDYNQPQHF. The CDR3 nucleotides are TGTGCCAGCAGTGAACCCGGGGATTACAATCAGCCCCAGCATTTT.

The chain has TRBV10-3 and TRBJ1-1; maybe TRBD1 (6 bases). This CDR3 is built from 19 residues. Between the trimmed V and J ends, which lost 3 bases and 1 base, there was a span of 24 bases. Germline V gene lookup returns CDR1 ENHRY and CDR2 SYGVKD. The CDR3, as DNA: TGTGCCATCAGTGAAGGTAGGACGGGGGGGCTAGGGAGGAACACTGAAGCTTTCTTT. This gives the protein CAISEGRTGGLGRNTEAFF.